Following are 19 T cell receptor beta chains from one sample sequenced in a study of blood T cell repertoires in COVID-19. The assay was immunoSEQ multiplex PCR, and TCRdb's table has in-frame clones only and misses some. Of a few hundred thousand clones listed, 90% are singletons. Sequencing was carried out using peripheral blood. All receptors derive from a middle-aged woman with COVID-19, enrolled during active disease.

In this sample, this clone turned up once. CDR3 amino acids: CASSLRDSNQPQHF. In nucleotides, the CDR3 is TGTGCCAGCAGTCTCAGGGATAGCAATCAGCCCCAGCATTTT. The rearrangement uses TRBV27 and TRBJ1-5; TRBD1 might be the D (5 bases). Between the trimmed V and J ends, which lost 5 bases and 0 bases, there was a span of 8 bases. CDR3 length equals 14 residues. The germline gives CDR1 MNHEY, CDR2 SMNVEV (reference sequence).

The rearrangement joins TRBV9 to TRBJ1-1, with no clear D. V was shortened by 3 bases and J by 0 bases, with 6 bases between the two germline ends. There are 13 residues in the CDR3. Germline V gene lookup returns CDR1 SGDLS and CDR2 YYNGEE. The CDR3, as DNA: TGTGCCAGCAGCGAGACATTGAACACTGAAGCTTTCTTT. Protein sequence: CASSETLNTEAFF. Supplemented by reference TRBV9 and TRBJ1-1, the full variable domain reads DSGVTQTPKHLITATGQRVTLRCSPRSGDLSVYWYQQSLDQGLQFLIQYYNGEERAKGNILERFSAQQFPDLHSELNLSSLELGDSALYFCASSETLNTEAFFGQGTRLTVV.

The rearrangement uses TRBV9 and TRBJ2-3; D not certain. This CDR3 is 15 amino acids long. Trimming took off 0 bases at V and 5 bases at J, with 13 bases between the two ends. From germline, CDR1 is SGDLS and CDR2 YYNGEE. The CDR3 loop reads CASSVVGQIGDTQYF. CDR3 coding DNA: TGTGCCAGCAGCGTAGTTGGGCAGATTGGAGATACGCAGTATTTT.

The chain is built from TRBV11-2 and TRBJ2-7; 8 bases match TRBD2. After removal of 4 bases from V and 3 bases from J, the junction contained 8 bases not matched to a gene. In germline, CDR1 is SGHAT, CDR2 FQNNGV. This CDR3 contains 15 residues. The CDR3 nucleotides are TGTGCCAGCAGCTCTTTGTCGGGGGGGCTCTACGAGCAGTACTTC. It yields the protein CASSSLSGGLYEQYF.

V is TRBV3-1 (or the pseudogene TRBV3-2) and J is TRBJ1-5, with a tentative D call TRBD1 (6 bases). The germline V gene encodes CDR1 LGHDT and CDR2 YNNKEL (reference sequence). V was pared by 6 bases and J by 4 bases, with 13 bases between. This CDR3 has 14 residues. The CDR3: CASSPSRGNQPQHF. The CDR3 nucleotides read TGTGCCAGCAGTCCCAGCAGGGGAAATCAGCCCCAGCATTTT.

The rearrangement links TRBV5-6 to TRBJ2-3; possibly TRBD2 for D (7 bases). V lost 3 bases to trimming and J lost 4 bases, with 15 bases between them. Germline loops: CDR1 SGHDT, CDR2 YYEEEE. This CDR3 is 15 amino acids long. The CDR3 nucleotides are TGTGCCAGCAGCTCCGGGACACGGGGGGCAGATACGCAGTATTTT. The encoded protein is CASSSGTRGADTQYF.

The chain has TRBV5-4 and TRBJ2-1; D may be TRBD2 (7 bases). Germline-derived CDR1 and CDR2 are SGHNT and YYREEE (reference sequence). There are 15 residues in the CDR3. Trimming took 1 base from V and 6 from J, leaving 14 bases between them. CDR3 sequence (DNA): TGTGCCAGCAGCTTGCGACGTGGGGGGGCCAATGAGCAGTTCTTC. Its translation is CASSLRRGGANEQFF.

This clone was seen just once. The V gene is TRBV28, the J gene TRBJ1-5, with D possibly TRBD1 on 5 matching bases. The germline V gene has CDR1 MDHEN and CDR2 SYDVKM. CDR3 length equals 17 residues. V was cut by 3 bases and J by 0 bases, with 15 bases left in between. The CDR3 region has the DNA TGTGCCAGCAGTTTTTCTAACAGGATTTATAGCAATCAGCCCCAGCATTTT. Protein sequence: CASSFSNRIYSNQPQHF. Variable domain in full (rest from reference TRBV28 and TRBJ1-5): DVKVTQSSRYLVKRTGEKVFLECVQDMDHENMFWYRQDPGLGLRLIYFSYDVKMKEKGDIPEGYSVSREKKERFSLILESASTNQTSMYLCASSFSNRIYSNQPQHFGDGTRLSIL.

The chain joins TRBV19 to TRBJ1-3; 8 bases agree with TRBD1. The ends lost 5 bases at V and 7 bases at J; junction bases unmatched: 7. The CDR3 loop spans 14 amino acids. Per the germline V gene, CDR1 is LNHDA and CDR2 is SQIVND (reference sequence). The CDR3 is CASSLQTGVNTIYF. For the CDR3, the DNA is TGTGCCAGTAGTTTACAGACAGGGGTGAACACCATATATTTT. Combining the CDR3 with reference TRBV19 and TRBJ1-3 gives the whole variable domain DGGITQSPKYLFRKEGQNVTLSCEQNLNHDAMYWYRQDPGQGLRLIYYSQIVNDFQKGDIAEGYSVSREKKESFPLTVTSAQKNPTAFYLCASSLQTGVNTIYFGEGSWLTVV.

The J gene is TRBJ1-2, the V gene TRBV5-4, with 8 bases lining up with TRBD1. V shed 4 bases, J shed 1 base, and the junction held 3 bases outside the gene matches. The CDR3 has 14 amino acids. CDR1 SGHNT and CDR2 YYREEE come from the germline V gene (reference sequence). This CDR3 reads CASSIGQGNYGYTF. The CDR3 bases are TGTGCCAGCAGCATCGGACAGGGTAACTATGGCTACACCTTC.

This chain links TRBV5-5 with TRBJ1-5, with D perhaps matching TRBD1 (6 bases). Germline CDR1 reads SGHKS; CDR2 reads YYEKEE (reference sequence). The CDR3 spans 14 residues. The V and J ends lost 0 bases and 3 bases respectively, with 7 bases between them. In DNA form, the CDR3 reads TGTGCCAGCAGCTTGGGACAGGACAATCAGCCCCAGCATTTT. Translating gives CASSLGQDNQPQHF.

The chain is built from TRBV15 and TRBJ2-7; TRBD1 agrees at 9 bases. This CDR3 contains 12 residues. Germline CDR1 is LNHNV and CDR2 is YYDKDF (reference sequence). V trimming: 8 bases; J trimming: 5 bases; junction bases outside the gene matches: 4. The CDR3 DNA reads as TGTGCCACCTGGGACAGGGTCCACGAGCAGTACTTC. Translated: CATWDRVHEQYF.

The chain joins TRBV27 to TRBJ2-7; 11 bases are shared with TRBD2. V was pared by 10 bases and J by 4 bases, with 24 bases of the junction left unmatched. Germline CDR1 reads MNHEY; CDR2 reads SMNVEV (reference sequence). This CDR3 is built from 19 residues. The CDR3 DNA follows: TGTGCCACCGGGGGGGGGACTAGCGGCCGGTCAGGTTCTATTTACGAGCAGTACTTC. The encoded protein is CATGGGTSGRSGSIYEQYF.

V gene TRBV6-9 combines with J gene TRBJ1-1, with D possibly being TRBD1 (6 bases). The CDR3 is made up of 13 amino acids. CDR1 is MNHGY, CDR2 SVAAGI, per germline. CDR3: CAEEGDDGTEAFF. CDR3 nucleotide sequence: TGTGCAGAAGAGGGGGATGATGGCACTGAAGCTTTCTTT.

The chain links TRBV30 to TRBJ1-2; D remains unclear. V was cut by 1 base and J by 2 bases, with 8 bases left in between. CDR3 size: 13 residues. Germline V gene lookup returns CDR1 GTSNPN and CDR2 SVGIG (reference sequence). This chain's CDR3 is CAWSGTVNYGYTF. CDR3 sequence (DNA): TGTGCCTGGAGTGGAACAGTGAACTATGGCTACACCTTC.

V is TRBV9 and J is TRBJ1-5; D uncertain. V was shortened by 2 bases and J by 6 bases, with 12 bases between the two germline ends. The germline gives CDR1 SGDLS, CDR2 YYNGEE. The CDR3 has 14 amino acids. CDR3 DNA sequence: TGTGCCAGCAGCGTGGGGAGGGAGGGTCAGCCCCAGCATTTT. It is translated as CASSVGREGQPQHF.

This chain links TRBV14 with TRBJ1-3; D uncertain. Looked up from germline, CDR1 is SGHDN and CDR2 is FVKESK. This CDR3 spans 16 amino acids. Trimming took 1 base from V and 0 from J, leaving 10 bases between them. The CDR3 reads CASSQALLSSGNTIYF. In DNA, the CDR3 is TGTGCCAGCAGCCAAGCGCTCTTGAGCTCTGGAAACACCATATATTTT. The complete variable domain, with remaining parts taken from reference TRBV14 and TRBJ1-3, reads EAGVTQFPSHSVIEKGQTVTLRCDPISGHDNLYWYRRVMGKEIKFLLHFVKESKQDESGMPNNRFLAERTGGTYSTLKVQPAELEDSGVYFCASSQALLSSGNTIYFGEGSWLTVV.

This chain uses TRBV3-1 (or the pseudogene TRBV3-2) with TRBJ1-6; D perhaps matches TRBD1 (5 bases). V was pared by 7 bases and J by 3 bases, with 16 bases between. The CDR3 loop spans 16 amino acids. From germline, CDR1 is LGHDT and CDR2 YNNKEL (reference sequence). CDR3: CASKTTEHHYNSPLHF. CDR3 coding DNA: TGTGCCAGCAAGACGACAGAGCATCACTATAATTCACCCCTCCACTTT.

The rearrangement uses TRBV5-4 and TRBJ2-7, with a possible D match to TRBD2 (6 bases). Germline V gives CDR1 SGHNT, CDR2 YYREEE (reference sequence). This CDR3 region has 13 residues. V lost 4 bases to trimming and J lost 6 bases, with 14 bases between them. This CDR3 is CASSPDLGGEQYF. In DNA, the CDR3 is TGTGCCAGCAGCCCGGACTTGGGAGGCGAGCAGTACTTC.